This is a list of T cell receptor beta chains from one sample in a study of shared clonotypes between healthy human individuals. Generated by immunoSEQ multiplex PCR, the TCRdb table keeps only in-frame clones and is missing some. The table records a few million clones, just under 95% of them present only once. The material sequenced was naive CD4+ T cells from PBMCs. All receptors come from a man in his late teens or twenties in good health. Some clones in this sample may be carry-over from other donors' samples. Both conserved end residues are part of each CDR3. D genes are given only for firm matches. Clone size is given for some rows only: seen once, a few or many times, or a class if the clone is expanded.

>TRBJ2-7|TRBV6-1|.|.|15
CASSETRLGAYEQYF
TGTGCCAGCAGTGAGACCCGGCTGGGAGCCTACGAGCAGTACTTC
>TRBJ2-1|TRBV5-1|.|.|13
CASSPYRVDEQFF
TGCGCCAGCAGCCCTTACAGGGTCGATGAGCAGTTCTTC
>TRBJ1-1|TRBV19|.|.|13
CASSISGATEAFF
TGTGCCAGTAGTATATCAGGAGCCACTGAAGCTTTCTTT
>TRBJ1-6|TRBV6-6|TRBD1|.|14
CASEPTTGPGPLHF
TGTGCCAGCGAGCCAACGACAGGGCCGGGACCCCTCCACTTT
>TRBJ1-5|TRBV28|.|.|15
CASSYLRGARQPQHF
TGTGCCAGCAGTTACCTGAGAGGGGCGAGACAGCCCCAGCATTTT
>TRBJ2-6|TRBV28|TRBD1|.|18
CASSPRQGSRSGANVLTF
TGTGCCAGCAGTCCCCGACAGGGGAGTCGTTCTGGGGCCAACGTCCTGACTTTC
>TRBJ2-1|TRBV18|TRBD2|.|15
CASSPLAGPYNEQFF
TGTGCCAGCTCACCACTAGCGGGACCCTACAATGAGCAGTTCTTC
>TRBJ1-5|TRBV6-5|TRBD1|.|15
CASRPKQGANQPQHF
TGTGCCAGCAGACCTAAACAGGGGGCTAATCAGCCCCAGCATTTT
>TRBJ2-7|TRBV7-2|TRBD2|.|15
CASTLSQGLAYEQYF
TGTGCCAGCACCCTCTCGCAGGGACTAGCGTACGAGCAGTACTTC
>TRBJ2-6|TRBV21-1|.|.|14
CASSAGQGGNVLTF
TGTGCCAGCAGCGCTGGACAGGGTGGCAACGTCCTGACTTTC
>TRBJ2-7|TRBV11-2|TRBD1|.|16
CASSSLGQGVIRGQYF
TGTGCCAGCAGCTCCCTTGGGCAGGGGGTTATACGAGGGCAGTACTTC
>TRBJ1-5|TRBV7-8|.|.|14
CASSLTGVNQPQHF
TGTGCCAGCAGCTTAACAGGCGTCAATCAGCCCCAGCATTTT
>TRBJ2-7|TRBV9|TRBD2|.|16
CASSVGGSGSIYEQYF
TGTGCCAGCAGCGTAGGGGGTAGCGGGAGTATCTACGAGCAGTACTTC
>TRBJ1-4|TRBV30|.|.|16
CAWGPGHLAGTEKLFF
TGTGCCTGGGGACCGGGACACCTAGCTGGAACTGAAAAACTGTTTTTT
>TRBJ2-3|TRBV2|.|once|14
CASSYSWGTDTQYF
TGTGCCAGCAGTTATTCGTGGGGCACAGATACGCAGTATTTT
>TRBJ2-7|TRBV19|TRBD1|.|15
CASSSTRDRSYEQYF
TGTGCCAGTAGTAGTACTAGGGACAGGTCCTACGAGCAGTACTTC
>TRBJ1-2|TRBV7-2|.|once|15
CASSLVGIGDYGYTF
TGTGCCAGCAGCTTAGTTGGGATAGGGGACTATGGCTACACCTTC
>TRBJ2-3|TRBV27|TRBD1|.|17
CASSSILLGQGTDTQYF
TGTGCCAGCAGTTCTATTCTGTTAGGACAGGGCACAGATACGCAGTATTTT
>TRBJ2-1|TRBV9|.|.|16
CASSVAVSGKGNEQFF
TGTGCCAGCAGCGTAGCGGTCAGCGGTAAGGGGAATGAGCAGTTCTTC
>TRBJ2-7|TRBV7-8|.|.|13
CASSLGRNYEQYF
TGTGCCAGCAGCTTAGGCAGGAACTACGAGCAGTACTTC
>TRBJ2-3|TRBV11-2|.|.|16
CASSLILGLGADTQYF
TGTGCCAGCAGCTTAATTCTGGGATTAGGTGCAGATACGCAGTATTTT
>TRBJ2-5|TRBV7-9|.|.|12
CASSPSRETQYF
TGTGCCAGCAGCCCGAGTAGGGAGACCCAGTACTTC
>TRBJ2-3|TRBV5-4|TRBD2|.|15
CASRRTSGSTDTQYF
TGTGCCAGCAGGAGGACTAGCGGGAGCACAGATACGCAGTATTTT
>TRBJ2-2|TRBV25-1|.|once|12
CASSYVAGELFF
TGTGCCAGCAGTTACGTTGCCGGGGAGCTGTTTTTT
>TRBJ2-2|TRBV19|.|.|13
CASSNRRTGELFF
TGTGCCAGTAGTAACAGGAGGACCGGGGAGCTGTTTTTT
>TRBJ2-3|TRBV15|TRBD2|.|16
CATQGGLAVGTDTQYF
TGTGCCACCCAAGGAGGACTAGCGGTTGGCACAGATACGCAGTATTTT
>TRBJ2-1|TRBV28|.|.|14
CASRPRGSGNEQFF
TGTGCCAGCAGACCCCGGGGGTCGGGGAATGAGCAGTTCTTC
>TRBJ1-5|TRBV27|.|.|15
CASSFYRDINQPQHF
TGTGCCAGCAGTTTCTACCGGGACATCAATCAGCCCCAGCATTTT
>TRBJ1-3|TRBV5-1|.|.|17
CASSLGLQGRTGNTIYF
TGCGCCAGCAGCTTGGGCCTACAGGGACGCACTGGAAACACCATATATTTT
>TRBJ2-1|TRBV7-8|TRBD1|.|14
CASSLDRVGNEQFF
TGTGCCAGCAGCTTGGACAGGGTAGGGAATGAGCAGTTCTTC
>TRBJ2-7|TRBV7-8|TRBD1|once|15
CASSFSGQAPYEQYF
TGTGCCAGCAGCTTCTCGGGACAGGCCCCCTACGAGCAGTACTTC
>TRBJ1-2|TRBV5-1|.|.|14
CASSTGHEGGGYTF
TGCGCCAGCAGCACCGGACATGAGGGTGGTGGCTACACCTTC
>TRBJ2-1|TRBV4-3|TRBD2|.|16
CASSRSGTSGSGEQFF
TGCGCCAGCAGCCGGTCCGGGACTAGCGGGAGTGGTGAGCAGTTCTTC
>TRBJ2-7|TRBV25-1|.|.|14
CATEEFSPHYEQYF
TGTGCCACAGAGGAGTTCTCACCACACTACGAGCAGTACTTC
>TRBJ2-7|TRBV28|.|.|12
CASSLLVYEQYF
TGTGCCAGCAGTTTATTGGTCTACGAGCAGTACTTC
>TRBJ2-2|TRBV28|.|.|17
CASSSPHPGVSTGELFF
TGTGCCAGCAGTTCCCCTCATCCAGGGGTCAGCACCGGGGAGCTGTTTTTT
>TRBJ1-2|TRBV11-2|.|.|14
CASSFGTAYYGYTF
TGTGCCAGCAGCTTCGGGACGGCCTACTATGGCTACACCTTC
>TRBJ2-1|TRBV6-1|.|.|11
CASSAGSWQFF
TGTGCCAGCAGCGCAGGGTCCTGGCAGTTCTTC
>TRBJ1-3|TRBV25-1|.|few|14
CASSKTAGGNTIYF
TGTGCCAGCAGTAAGACCGCTGGAGGGAACACCATATATTTT
>TRBJ1-2|TRBV6-5|TRBD1|.|15
CASTNRRTGAPGYTF
TGTGCCAGCACCAATCGGAGGACAGGGGCGCCCGGCTACACCTTC
>TRBJ2-5|TRBV7-3|.|.|13
CASSRGSRETQYF
TGTGCCAGCTCACGGGGGTCTCGGGAGACCCAGTACTTC
>TRBJ1-2|TRBV27|.|once|13
CASSFGNNYGYTF
TGTGCCAGCAGTTTCGGAAACAACTATGGCTACACCTTC
>TRBJ2-1|TRBV29-1|.|.|16
CSVEPGWGPLYNEQFF
TGCAGCGTTGAACCGGGGTGGGGGCCCCTCTACAATGAGCAGTTCTTC
>TRBJ2-7|TRBV5-1|TRBD2|.|15
CASSPLAGGPYEQYF
TGCGCCAGCAGCCCCTTGGCGGGGGGCCCCTACGAGCAGTACTTC
>TRBJ2-1|TRBV7-2|TRBD1|.|15
CASSLLGQDINEQFF
TGTGCCAGCAGCCTCCTGGGACAGGACATCAATGAGCAGTTCTTC
>TRBJ2-7|TRBV11-2|.|.|15
CASRQDPGSSYEQYF
TGTGCCAGCAGACAGGACCCGGGGAGCTCCTACGAGCAGTACTTC
>TRBJ2-5|TRBV5-6|TRBD1|.|13
CASSFGTAETQYF
TGTGCCAGCAGCTTCGGGACAGCGGAGACCCAGTACTTC
>TRBJ2-1|TRBV18|TRBD1|.|16
CASSPEQGTSYNEQFF
TGTGCCAGCTCACCAGAACAGGGGACATCCTACAATGAGCAGTTCTTC
>TRBJ2-5|TRBV9|TRBD2|.|14
CASSVTSGKETQYF
TGTGCCAGCAGCGTAACTAGCGGTAAAGAGACCCAGTACTTC
>TRBJ2-3|TRBV6-5|.|.|11
CASGGTDTQYF
TGTGCCAGCGGGGGCACAGATACGCAGTATTTT
>TRBJ1-4|TRBV28|.|once|14
CASRMISFGEKLFF
TGTGCCAGCAGGATGATATCGTTTGGTGAAAAACTGTTTTTT